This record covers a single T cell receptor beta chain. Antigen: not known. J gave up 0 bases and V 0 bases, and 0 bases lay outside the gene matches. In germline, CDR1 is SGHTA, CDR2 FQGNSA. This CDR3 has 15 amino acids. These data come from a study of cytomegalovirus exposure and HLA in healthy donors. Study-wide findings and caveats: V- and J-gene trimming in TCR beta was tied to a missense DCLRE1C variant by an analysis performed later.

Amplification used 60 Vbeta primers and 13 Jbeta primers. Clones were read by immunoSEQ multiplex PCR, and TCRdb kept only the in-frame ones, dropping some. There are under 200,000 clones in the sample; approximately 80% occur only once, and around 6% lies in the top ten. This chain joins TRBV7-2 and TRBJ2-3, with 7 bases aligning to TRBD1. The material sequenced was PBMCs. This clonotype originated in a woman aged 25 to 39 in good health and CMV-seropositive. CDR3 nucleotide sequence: TGTGCCAGCAGCTTAGCGGGACAGAGCACAGATACGCAGTATTTT. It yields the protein CASSLAGQSTDTQYF.